This section outlines one T cell receptor beta chain sequence together with its context. As yet, its antigen is unknown. Germline V CDR1 and CDR2: SGHDN, FVKESK. Trimming removed 1 base from V and 6 bases from J, with 14 bases in between. The CDR3 runs to 15 residues. This record belongs to a study of T-cell memory formation after mild COVID-19. Whole-study findings and limits: CD8+ contracting clones occupied EMRA, while CD4+ ones occupied mainly CM and EM.

TCRdb re-analysed the 5' RACE reads in MiXCR, keeping a single row per CDR3 protein. The sample consists of tens of thousands of distinct CDR3 sequences, roughly 13% of them appearing once. The material sequenced was PBMCs or a T cell subset sorted from them (not recorded which). The chain carries TRBV14 and TRBJ2-3, with D possibly matching TRBD2 (6 bases). The receptor comes from an adult woman who had mild COVID-19 (a few samples of this study predate the infection). Cell type and time point are not known. Written as DNA, the CDR3 is TGTGCCAGCAGCCAAGGGGCGGGGCCATGGGATACGCAGTATTTT. This gives the protein CASSQGAGPWDTQYF.